Listed below are T cell receptor beta chains from one sample, sequenced in a study of T-cell reconstitution after alpha-beta-depleted transplantation in children. TCRdb re-called the PCR reads through MiXCR, storing one row per CDR3 protein. The data hold approximately 300,000 distinct CDR3 sequences, with around 9.1% observed a single time. Sequenced here: PBMCs, sampled before TCRalphabeta/CD19-depleted stem cell transplant. The receptors derive from a boy younger than two with acute myeloid leukemia, due to receive a stem cell transplant. Both conserved end residues are trimmed from each CDR3.

v_call,j_call,cdr3_aa
TRBV10-3,TRBJ2-2,AISPTVMNTGELF
TRBV28,TRBJ2-7,ASSSTGGTYEQY
TRBV20-1,TRBJ1-1,SARGGPEAF
TRBV5-1,TRBJ2-3,ASSLAGYGGTDTQY
TRBV7-3,TRBJ2-7,ASSSPDSYEQY
TRBV10-3,TRBJ2-1,AISDHSGADNEQF
TRBV5-1,TRBJ2-3,ASSFERGGATDTQY
TRBV7-2,TRBJ2-3,ASSLGLKDTQY
TRBV5-5,TRBJ2-3,ASSPAVDTDTQY
TRBV7-8,TRBJ2-5,ASSLYSRLQETQY
TRBV19,TRBJ1-1,ASRSVQNTEAF
TRBV20-1,TRBJ1-2,SAPGDNYGYT
TRBV27,TRBJ2-3,ASSSFTFEASTDTQY
TRBV4-1,TRBJ2-1,ASSLSPGGSYNEQF
TRBV29-1,TRBJ2-1,SVERRDNEQF
TRBV4-3,TRBJ2-1,ASSQEPGNEQF
TRBV4-2,TRBJ2-7,ASSPLASGRAVVYEQY
TRBV20-1,TRBJ2-3,SARDWAVITDTQY
TRBV7-2,TRBJ2-5,ASSLSGTTGETQY
TRBV4-2,TRBJ2-6,ASSQETGSGANVLT
TRBV4-3,TRBJ2-3,ASSQVSTDTQY
TRBV5-6,TRBJ1-1,ASSLTATEAF
TRBV19,TRBJ2-7,ASVTRQRPYEQY
TRBV7-9,TRBJ1-1,ASSLVGAF
TRBV7-2,TRBJ1-5,ASSTGPISNQPQH
TRBV6-1,TRBJ2-2,ASGQGPNTGELF
TRBV19,TRBJ2-1,ASSINAGGPSNEQF
TRBV3-1,TRBJ2-2,ASSSHRVNTGELF
TRBV10-3,TRBJ2-1,AISFSGGPYNEQF
TRBV28,TRBJ2-7,ASSLRVAYEQY
TRBV7-8,TRBJ2-2,ASSRNTRNTGELF
TRBV24-1,TRBJ2-1,ATSDSGGGGQF
TRBV3-1,TRBJ2-3,ASSQAGVDTQY
TRBV7-3,TRBJ1-1,ASGPGAEAF
TRBV3-1,TRBJ2-7,ASSQDPHLTGEQY
TRBV20-1,TRBJ2-1,SAPGTSGAATYNEQF
TRBV7-8,TRBJ2-7,ASSDRDFSYEQY
TRBV5-1,TRBJ2-1,ASSFPSGVSYNEQF
TRBV27,TRBJ2-1,ASRGTVYNEQF
TRBV12-3/TRBV12-4,TRBJ2-4,ASSLRVAGMAKNIQY
TRBV7-3,TRBJ1-1,ASSLSAGTGATEAF
TRBV7-2,TRBJ2-1,ASSSRVGYNEQF
TRBV6-5,TRBJ1-1,ASSYPGAGRQNTEVF
TRBV5-1,TRBJ2-1,ASTQGLAGGGEQF
TRBV5-1,TRBJ2-3,ASSLDGRRFPSTDTQY
TRBV24-1,TRBJ2-5,ATSDLDAGGPEETQY
TRBV4-3,TRBJ1-1,ASSQVLDHTEAF
TRBV5-1,TRBJ2-7,ASSLWTGRGYEQY
TRBV11-1,TRBJ2-3,ASSLAVENYGTSGGHAYTQY
TRBV6-5,TRBJ2-2,ASSYEQGMSTGELF
TRBV28,TRBJ1-2,ASSPGPGGYT
TRBV15,TRBJ1-6,ATSREGSNSPLH
TRBV11-2,TRBJ2-1,ASFAGPGLAGGGGEQF
TRBV28,TRBJ1-5,ASSPSGTDNQPQH
TRBV7-8,TRBJ2-1,ASSLARLAGAYNEQF
TRBV12-3/TRBV12-4,TRBJ2-5,ASSSYRETQY